These T cell receptor beta chains were read from a single sample in a study of blood T cell repertoires in COVID-19. The repertoire was sequenced with immunoSEQ multiplex PCR; TCRdb's copy has only in-frame clones and lacks some. Of roughly 180,000 clones in the sample, roughly four fifths were seen once. The sample comprised peripheral blood. All receptors derive from a woman in her 30s with acute or convalescent COVID-19. Both conserved end residues are trimmed from each CDR3.

ASSLRPGQASSYEQY 15 TRBV18
SVVGGSYEQY 10 TRBV29-1
ASSHRGLAGGNEQF 14 TRBV14
ASSQQGTGWNQPQH 14 TRBV18
ATLGQPMNYGYT 12 TRBV10-3
ASSPGGGADTQY 12 TRBV3-1/TRBV3-2
ASSLAGGNGYT 11 TRBV12-3/TRBV12-4
ASSEVKGASGELF 13 TRBV10-2
ASSLDPGFYEQY 12 TRBV27
ASSYLDSYGYT 11 TRBV6-2/TRBV6-3
ASSLGPAGNTIY 12 TRBV5-1
ASKGASSYEQY 11 TRBV14
ASSRGEVNGEKLF 13 TRBV7-8
ASSLVGGHEQF 11 TRBV7-9
ASSSTGGAGGNTIY 14 TRBV5-1
ASRASGGAYEQY 12 TRBV6-6
ASSDRASYEQY 11 TRBV7-6
ASSPPRGLNQPQH 13 TRBV28
ASNIAGGPQETQY 13 TRBV9
ASSLTRGPTNEKLF 14 TRBV28
SASRRYPDYGYT 12 TRBV20-1
AISETWTASNTEAF 14 TRBV10-3
ASSPDAGTGANVLT 14 TRBV28
ASSFEAGGSYNEQF 14 TRBV19
ASSSPTTYTGEIWNTEAF 18 TRBV28
ASSPARTGPIFTGELF 16 TRBV5-5
ASSKTSGRANDEQF 14 TRBV7-2
ASSQGTSGSSYEQY 14 TRBV19
ASSLPSGEQF 10 TRBV6-2/TRBV6-3
ATQQTGGNTIY 11 TRBV19
ASSPGTGHYEQY 12 TRBV2
ASSPIQGSYNEQF 13 TRBV14
AVQAGRVPQY 10 TRBV6-5
SARQDYGYT 9 TRBV20-1
ASSAGTGGSYEQY 13 TRBV6-4
ASSRQLAGGLDEQF 14 TRBV4-2
ASSLTAGTDTQY 12 TRBV7-2